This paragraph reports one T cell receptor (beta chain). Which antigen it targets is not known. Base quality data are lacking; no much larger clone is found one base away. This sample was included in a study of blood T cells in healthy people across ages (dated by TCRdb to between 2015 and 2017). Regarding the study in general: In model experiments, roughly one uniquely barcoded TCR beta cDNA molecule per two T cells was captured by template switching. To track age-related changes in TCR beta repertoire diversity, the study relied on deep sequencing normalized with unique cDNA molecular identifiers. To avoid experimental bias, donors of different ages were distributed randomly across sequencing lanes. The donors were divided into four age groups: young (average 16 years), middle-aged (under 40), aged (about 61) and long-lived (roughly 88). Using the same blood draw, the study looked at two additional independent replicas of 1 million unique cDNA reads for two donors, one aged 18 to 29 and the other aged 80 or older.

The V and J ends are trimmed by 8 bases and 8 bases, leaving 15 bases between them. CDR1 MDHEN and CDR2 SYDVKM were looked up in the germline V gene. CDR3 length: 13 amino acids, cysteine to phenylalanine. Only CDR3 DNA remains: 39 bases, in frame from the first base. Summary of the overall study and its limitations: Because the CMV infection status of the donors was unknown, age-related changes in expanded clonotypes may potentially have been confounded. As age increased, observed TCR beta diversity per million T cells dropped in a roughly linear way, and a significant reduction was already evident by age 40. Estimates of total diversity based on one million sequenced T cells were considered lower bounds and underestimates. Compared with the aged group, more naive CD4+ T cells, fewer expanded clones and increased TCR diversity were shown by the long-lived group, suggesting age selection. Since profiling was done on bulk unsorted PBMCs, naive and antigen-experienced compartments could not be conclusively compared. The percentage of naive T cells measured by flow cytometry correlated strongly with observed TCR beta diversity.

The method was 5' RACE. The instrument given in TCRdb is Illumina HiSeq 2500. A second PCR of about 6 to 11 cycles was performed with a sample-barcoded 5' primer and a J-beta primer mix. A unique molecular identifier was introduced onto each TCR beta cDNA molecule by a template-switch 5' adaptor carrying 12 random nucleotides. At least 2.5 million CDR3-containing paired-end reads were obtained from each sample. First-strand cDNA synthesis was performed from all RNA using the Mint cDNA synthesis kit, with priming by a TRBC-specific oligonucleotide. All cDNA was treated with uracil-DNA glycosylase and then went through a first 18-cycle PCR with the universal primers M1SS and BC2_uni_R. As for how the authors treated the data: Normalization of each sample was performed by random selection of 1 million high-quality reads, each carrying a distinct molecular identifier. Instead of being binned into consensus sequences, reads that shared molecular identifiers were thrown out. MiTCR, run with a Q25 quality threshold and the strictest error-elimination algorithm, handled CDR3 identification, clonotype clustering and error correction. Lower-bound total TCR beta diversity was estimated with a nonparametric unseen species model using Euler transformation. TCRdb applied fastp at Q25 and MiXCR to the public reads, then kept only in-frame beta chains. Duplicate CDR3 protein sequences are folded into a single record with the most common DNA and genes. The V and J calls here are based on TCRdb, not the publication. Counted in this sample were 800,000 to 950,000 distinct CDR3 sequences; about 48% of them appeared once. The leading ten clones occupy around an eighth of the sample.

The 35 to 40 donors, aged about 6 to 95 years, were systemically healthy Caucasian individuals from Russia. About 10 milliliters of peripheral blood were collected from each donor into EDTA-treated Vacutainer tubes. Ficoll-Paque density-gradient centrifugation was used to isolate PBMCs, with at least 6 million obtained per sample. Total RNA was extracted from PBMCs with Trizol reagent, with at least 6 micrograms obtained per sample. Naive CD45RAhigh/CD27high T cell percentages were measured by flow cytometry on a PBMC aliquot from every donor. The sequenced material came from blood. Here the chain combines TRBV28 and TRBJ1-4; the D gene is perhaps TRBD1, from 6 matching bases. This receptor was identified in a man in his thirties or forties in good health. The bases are TGTGCCAGCGGGGGAAAGGGGGACGAAAAACTGTTTTTT. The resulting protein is CASGGKGDEKLFF.